Following are 7 T cell receptor beta chains from one sample sequenced in a study of T cells in Graves' hyperthyroidism and ophthalmopathy (dated by TCRdb to the late 2010s). The method behind the library was multiplex PCR. Data came from an Illumina HiSeq 2000. The TCR beta CDR3 regions were amplified from the RNA transcripts. The TCR CDR3 was subjected to a first round of RT-PCR using the HTBI primer set and the Qiagen OneStep RT-PCR kit. TCRdb redid the processing of the public reads, applying fastp at Q25 and MiXCR, and retained in-frame beta chains. Entries are consolidated by CDR3 protein sequence, retaining the most common genes and DNA. The sample data list roughly 500,000 distinct CDR3 sequences, and around 50% of these were observed just once. The top ten hold 35% to 50% of the sample. The material sequenced was peripheral blood or thyroid tissue (not recorded which). The receptors here all came from an adult woman with Graves' disease, either hyperthyroidism or ophthalmopathy (not recorded which).

The chain recombines TRBV29-1 with TRBJ2-2; D uncertain. The CDR3 totals 10 residues. CDR1 is SQVTM and CDR2 is ANQGSEA in the germline V gene. V was trimmed by 4 bases and J by 6 bases, leaving 3 bases between them. The DNA of the CDR3 is TGCAGCGTTGTCCCCGGGGAGCTGTTTTTT. The encoded protein is CSVVPGELFF.

This chain links TRBV11-2 with TRBJ1-1, with 7 bases identical to TRBD1. The J segment lost 1 base and the V segment lost 5 bases, leaving 10 bases of the junction unmatched. This CDR3 contains 16 residues. From germline, CDR1 is SGHAT and CDR2 FQNNGV. The CDR3 reads CASSLWYGTANTEAFF. CDR3 sequence (DNA): TGTGCCAGCAGCCTTTGGTACGGGACAGCGAACACTGAAGCTTTCTTT.

The chain employs TRBV20-1 and TRBJ2-2; TRBD2 aligns across 12 bases. The CDR3 is made up of 14 amino acids. CDR1 DFQATT and CDR2 SNEGSKA come from the germline V gene (reference sequence). The J segment lost 6 bases and the V segment lost 3 bases, leaving 2 bases of the junction unmatched. CDR3 region: CSASGTSGSGELFF. The CDR3 DNA reads TGCAGTGCTAGTGGGACTAGCGGGTCCGGGGAGCTGTTTTTT.

This clonotype was seen at least ten times. This chain connects TRBV7-2 to TRBJ1-2; possibly TRBD1 for D (5 bases). The CDR3 runs 12 residues. Trimming pared 0 bases from V and 11 bases from J, leaving 10 bases between. CDR1 and CDR2 from the germline V gene are SGHTA and FQGNSA. CDR3 in amino acids: CASSLAGGRYTF. As DNA, the CDR3 is TGTGCCAGCAGCTTAGCGGGGGGACGGTACACCTTC.

The chain carries TRBV7-9 and TRBJ1-2, with 9 bases identical to TRBD1. The J segment lost 5 bases and the V segment lost 7 bases, leaving 11 bases of the junction unmatched. The CDR3 covers 15 residues. CDR1 is SEHNR and CDR2 is FQNEAQ in the germline V gene (reference sequence). In DNA form, the CDR3 reads TGTGCCAGCATAGCCAGGGACAGGGCTACTTATGGCTACACCTTC. Translating gives CASIARDRATYGYTF.

This sequence joins TRBV2 and TRBJ2-5; a possible D gene is TRBD1 (7 bases). The CDR3 is 16 residues long. Trimming shortened V by 0 bases and J by 5 bases, and 16 bases separated the two germline ends. Germline V gene sequence: CDR1 SNHLY, CDR2 FYNNEI. The CDR3 DNA reads as TGTGCCAGCAGTGAAGCGCTTCGGGAGACAGGGGAGACCCAGTACTTC. Amino acid sequence: CASSEALRETGETQYF.

In this sample, this clonotype turned up many times. The chain couples TRBV7-2 to TRBJ2-7; no firm D call. The CDR3 contains 14 residues. Germline-derived CDR1 and CDR2 are SGHTA and FQGNSA. The V end lost 3 bases, the J end lost 0 bases, and 9 bases lay between the germline ends. The chain's CDR3 is CASSLAWGSYEQYF. CDR3 DNA: TGTGCCAGCAGCTTGGCGTGGGGCTCCTACGAGCAGTACTTC.